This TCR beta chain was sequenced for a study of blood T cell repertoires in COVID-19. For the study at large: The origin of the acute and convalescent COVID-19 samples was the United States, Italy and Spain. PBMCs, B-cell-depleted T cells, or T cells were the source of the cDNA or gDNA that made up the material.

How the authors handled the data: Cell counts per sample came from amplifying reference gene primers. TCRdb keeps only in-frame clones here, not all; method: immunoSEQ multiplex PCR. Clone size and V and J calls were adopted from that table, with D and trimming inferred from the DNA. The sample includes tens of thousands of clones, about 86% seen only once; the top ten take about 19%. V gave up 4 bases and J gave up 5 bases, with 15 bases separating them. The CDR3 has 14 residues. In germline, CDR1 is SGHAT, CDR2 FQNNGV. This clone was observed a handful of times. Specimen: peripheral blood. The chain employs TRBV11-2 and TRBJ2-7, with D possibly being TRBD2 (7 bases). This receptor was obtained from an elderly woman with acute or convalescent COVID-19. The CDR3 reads CASSSRGGINEQYF. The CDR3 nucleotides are TGTGCCAGCAGCTCTAGGGGGGGCATTAACGAGCAGTACTTC.